The 19 T cell receptor beta chains presented below share a single source sample, sequenced in a study of blood T cell repertoires in COVID-19. The assay was immunoSEQ multiplex PCR, and TCRdb's table has in-frame clones only and misses some. The sample lists roughly 260,000 clones; approximately 90% were seen once. Sequenced: PBMCs or T cells enriched from blood (not recorded which). The receptor set was obtained from a human donor in a cohort exposed to, infected with or recovered from COVID-19 (not recorded which). The donor label of this sample is uncertain.

This chain links TRBV6-5 with TRBJ2-3; TRBD2 matches 7 bases. Germline V lookup: CDR1 MNHEY, CDR2 SVGAGI. V shed 7 bases, J shed 6 bases, and the junction held 10 bases outside the gene matches. The CDR3 is 14 amino acids. In DNA, the CDR3 is TGTGCCAGCAATAGACTAGCTCGCTCGGATACGCAGTATTTT. This gives the protein CASNRLARSDTQYF.

The V gene is TRBV2, the J gene TRBJ2-3; TRBD1 matches 8 bases. V was clipped by 4 bases and J by 4 bases; unmatched bases: 7. The CDR3 has 15 amino acids. Germline V lookup: CDR1 SNHLY, CDR2 FYNNEI. In nucleotides, the CDR3 is TGTGCCAGCAGTGTAGGGCAGGGGGCCTCAGATACGCAGTATTTT. Protein sequence: CASSVGQGASDTQYF.

This chain's CDR3 is CASSSQKSEAFF. DNA of the CDR3: TGTGCCAGCAGTTCTCAGAAGTCTGAAGCTTTCTTT. This chain links TRBV12-3 or TRBV12-4 with TRBJ1-1; D is unresolved. V gave up 4 bases and J gave up 6 bases, with 9 bases separating them. There are 12 residues in the CDR3.

The chain has TRBV7-9 and TRBJ1-2; 8 bases fit TRBD1. This CDR3 is 15 amino acids long. Trimming cost V 3 bases and J 4 bases; bases outside gene matches: 7. Germline loops: CDR1 SEHNR, CDR2 FQNEAQ (reference sequence). The CDR3 nucleotides are TGTGCCAGCAGCTTGGCAGGGGGCGCCCTCTATGGCTACACCTTC. Encoded protein: CASSLAGGALYGYTF.

The chain employs TRBV9 and TRBJ2-3, with TRBD1 matching 7 bases. Trimming at V came to 0 bases and at J to 2 bases, leaving 6 bases not matched to a gene. The CDR3 is 16 amino acids. CDR1 and CDR2 (germline): SGDLS, YYNGEE. The CDR3 DNA follows: TGTGCCAGCAGCGTAGGAGGACAGGATCTCACAGATACGCAGTATTTT. It specifies CASSVGGQDLTDTQYF.

The V and J genes are TRBV3-1 (or the pseudogene TRBV3-2) and TRBJ1-5, with D hard to call. Germline loops: CDR1 LGHDT, CDR2 YNNKEL (reference sequence). The CDR3 runs to 13 residues. Trimming took off 4 bases at V and 5 bases at J, with 9 bases between the two ends. The CDR3 DNA reads TGTGCCAGCAGCCTGGGCCCTTATCAGCCCCAGCATTTT. This codes for CASSLGPYQPQHF.

The chain combines TRBV6-2 or TRBV6-3 with TRBJ2-7; D unresolved. Germline V gene sequence: CDR1 MNHEY, CDR2 SVGEGT. With 2 bases removed from V and 10 bases from J, the gap between germline ends came to 18 bases. The CDR3 covers 14 residues. The CDR3 DNA follows: TGTGCCAGCAGTTACGATGGGCCCCTCGGCTCCCAGTACTTC. Protein sequence: CASSYDGPLGSQYF.

DNA of the CDR3: TGTGCTAGTGGTTCCTCCAGCGGCACTGAAGCTTTCTTT. Its translation is CASGSSSGTEAFF. This chain uses TRBV12-5 with TRBJ1-1; no clear D gene. The V end lost 4 bases, the J end lost 4 bases, and 10 bases lay between the germline ends. This CDR3 has 13 residues. CDR1 is LGHNT, CDR2 FRNRAP, per germline.

The chain combines TRBV6-5 with TRBJ2-1, with D possibly matching TRBD2 (6 bases). This CDR3 has 15 residues. The germline V gene has CDR1 MNHEY and CDR2 SVGAGI. Trimming removed 2 bases at V and 4 bases at J, with 12 bases between. CDR3 coding DNA: TGTGCCAGCAGTTACGCGGGGCCAGCTTACAATGAGCAGTTCTTC. It specifies CASSYAGPAYNEQFF.

The chain is built from TRBV2 and TRBJ2-2; 8 bases align to TRBD2. The germline CDR1 and CDR2 sequences are SNHLY and FYNNEI. The CDR3 has 15 amino acids. V gave up 7 bases and J gave up 0 bases; unmatched junction bases: 4. CDR3 sequence (DNA): TGTGCCAGCACCGGGGGGGCCCCGAACACCGGGGAGCTGTTTTTT. Its protein product is CASTGGAPNTGELFF.

This clone was observed once. V is TRBV10-2 and J is TRBJ1-2, with 7 bases that match TRBD1. J gave up 4 bases and V 3 bases, and 8 bases lay outside the gene matches. CDR3 length equals 15 residues. Germline V gene data show CDR1 as WSHSY and CDR2 as SAAADI. CDR3 DNA sequence: TGCGCCAGCAGTGACCCTCTACAGGGGACCTATGGCTACACCTTC. It translates to CASSDPLQGTYGYTF.

The rearrangement joins TRBV5-1 to TRBJ1-1; a weak D match, TRBD1 (5 bases). CDR1 SGHRS and CDR2 YFSETQ come from the germline V gene. The CDR3 sequence is 14 residues long. V lost 0 bases, J lost 0 bases, and 6 bases lay in between. The CDR3 DNA is TGCGCCAGCAGCTTGGACAGGATGAACACTGAAGCTTTCTTT. Its protein is CASSLDRMNTEAFF.

The V and J genes are TRBV11-2 and TRBJ2-7, with TRBD2 as a possible D gene (5 bases). The CDR3 length is 15 residues. Trimming shortened V by 0 bases and J by 3 bases, and 12 bases separated the two germline ends. Germline CDR1 and CDR2: SGHAT and FQNNGV. The CDR3 spells CASSLDWTARYEQYF. In nucleotides, the CDR3 is TGTGCCAGCAGCTTAGATTGGACTGCCCGCTACGAGCAGTACTTC.

This chain links TRBV6-5 with TRBJ2-7; 8 nucleotides match TRBD2. Germline values: CDR1 MNHEY, CDR2 SVGAGI. CDR3 length equals 15 residues. V lost 6 bases and J lost 0; bases outside the gene matches: 7. DNA for the CDR3: TGTGCCAGCAGCCGAACGGGGGGGTCCTCCTACGAGCAGTACTTC. This encodes CASSRTGGSSYEQYF.

This chain joins TRBV10-3 and TRBJ1-2; D is undetermined. This CDR3 has 14 residues. Per the germline V gene, CDR1 is ENHRY and CDR2 is SYGVKD. V gave up 0 bases and J gave up 1 base, with 6 bases separating them. Here the CDR3 reads CAISESIVNYGYTF. The CDR3 DNA reads as TGTGCCATCAGTGAGTCGATAGTTAACTATGGCTACACCTTC.

This chain uses TRBV10-3 with TRBJ2-7, with 7 positions matching TRBD1. This CDR3 comprises 16 residues. Germline V gene lookup returns CDR1 ENHRY and CDR2 SYGVKD. Unmatched junction bases numbered 10, after V lost 2 bases and J lost 3 bases. The CDR3: CAISEPDRDRYYEQYF. CDR3 in DNA: TGTGCCATCAGTGAGCCAGACAGGGACCGCTACTACGAGCAGTACTTC.

The chain couples TRBV24-1 to TRBJ2-1, with TRBD2 matching 10 bases. J gave up 6 bases and V 3 bases, and 4 bases lay outside the gene matches. The CDR3 is made up of 15 amino acids. The germline V gene has CDR1 KGHDR and CDR2 SFDVKD. The CDR3 coding sequence is TGTGCCACCAGTGATCAGAGCGGGGGGGCCAATGAGCAGTTCTTC. It specifies CATSDQSGGANEQFF.

Of note for this clone: The DNA is left out, because the CDR3 cannot be placed on it with certainty; the CDR3 is given as TCRdb lists it. This rearrangement joins TRBV30 to TRBJ2-2; TRBD1, the table's D call, was not compared with the DNA. CDR1 GTSNPN and CDR2 SVGIG come from the germline V gene (reference sequence). With termini counted, the CDR3 has 16 amino acids. The CDR3 protein is CAWSDFLWTGTGELFF.

This clone was recorded only once. The chain uses TRBV2 and TRBJ2-7, with D possibly being TRBD2 (7 bases). The V gene lost 5 bases and the J gene lost 4 bases, with 21 bases spanning the gap. Germline V CDR1 and CDR2: SNHLY, FYNNEI. The CDR3 extends over 16 amino acids. The CDR3 loop reads CASSTHREEGGYEQYF. The CDR3 region has the DNA TGTGCCAGCAGTACCCACCGGGAGGAGGGGGGTTACGAGCAGTACTTC.